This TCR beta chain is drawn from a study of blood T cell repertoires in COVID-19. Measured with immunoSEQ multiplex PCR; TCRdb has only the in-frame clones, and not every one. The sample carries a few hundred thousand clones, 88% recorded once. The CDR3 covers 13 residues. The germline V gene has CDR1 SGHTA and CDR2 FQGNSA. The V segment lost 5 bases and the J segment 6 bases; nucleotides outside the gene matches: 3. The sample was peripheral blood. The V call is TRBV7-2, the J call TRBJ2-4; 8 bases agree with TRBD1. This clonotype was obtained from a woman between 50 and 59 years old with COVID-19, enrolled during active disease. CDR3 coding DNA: TGTGCCAGCAGCCCCGGACAGGGAAACATTCAGTACTTC. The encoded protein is CASSPGQGNIQYF.